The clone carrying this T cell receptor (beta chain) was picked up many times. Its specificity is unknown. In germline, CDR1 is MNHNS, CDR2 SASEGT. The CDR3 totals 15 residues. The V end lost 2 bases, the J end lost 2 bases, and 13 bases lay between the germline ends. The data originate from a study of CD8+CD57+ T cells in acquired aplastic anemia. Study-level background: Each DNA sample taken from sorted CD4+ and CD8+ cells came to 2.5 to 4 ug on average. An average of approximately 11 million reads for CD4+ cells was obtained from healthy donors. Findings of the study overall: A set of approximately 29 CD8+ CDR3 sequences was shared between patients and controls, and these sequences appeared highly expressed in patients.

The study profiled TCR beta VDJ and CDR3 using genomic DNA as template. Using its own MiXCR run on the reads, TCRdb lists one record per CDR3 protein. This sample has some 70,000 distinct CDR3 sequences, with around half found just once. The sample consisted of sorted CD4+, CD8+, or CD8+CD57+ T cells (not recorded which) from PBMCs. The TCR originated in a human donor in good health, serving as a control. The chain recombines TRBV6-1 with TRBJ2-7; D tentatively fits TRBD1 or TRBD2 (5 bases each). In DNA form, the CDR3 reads TGTGCCAGCAGTGAAAGAGGGACCAGGGCCTACGAGCAGTACTTC. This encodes CASSERGTRAYEQYF.